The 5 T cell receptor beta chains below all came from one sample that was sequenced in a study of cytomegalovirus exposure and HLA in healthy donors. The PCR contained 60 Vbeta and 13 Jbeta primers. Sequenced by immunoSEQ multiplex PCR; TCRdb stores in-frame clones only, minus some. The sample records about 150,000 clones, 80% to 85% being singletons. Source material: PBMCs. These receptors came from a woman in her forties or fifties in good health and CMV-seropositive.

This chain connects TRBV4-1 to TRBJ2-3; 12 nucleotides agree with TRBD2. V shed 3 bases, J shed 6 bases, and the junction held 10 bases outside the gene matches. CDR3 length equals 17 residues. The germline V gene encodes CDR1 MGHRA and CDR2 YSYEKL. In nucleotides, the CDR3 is TGCGCCAGCAGCCAGGCCGCTAGCGGGAGGGCCTGGGATACGCAGTATTTT. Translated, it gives CASSQAASGRAWDTQYF.

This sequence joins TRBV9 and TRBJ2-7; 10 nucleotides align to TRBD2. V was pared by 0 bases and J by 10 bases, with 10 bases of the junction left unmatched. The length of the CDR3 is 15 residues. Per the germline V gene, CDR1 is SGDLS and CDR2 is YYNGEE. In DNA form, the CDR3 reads TGTGCCAGCAGCGTAGAGCCACTAGCGGGAAACCCCCAGTACTTC. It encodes CASSVEPLAGNPQYF.

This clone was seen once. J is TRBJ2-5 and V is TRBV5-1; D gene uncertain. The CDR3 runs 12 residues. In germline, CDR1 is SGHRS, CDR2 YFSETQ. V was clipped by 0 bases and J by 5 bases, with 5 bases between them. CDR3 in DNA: TGCGCCAGCAGCTTGGCCGAGGAGACCCAGTACTTC. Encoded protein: CASSLAEETQYF.

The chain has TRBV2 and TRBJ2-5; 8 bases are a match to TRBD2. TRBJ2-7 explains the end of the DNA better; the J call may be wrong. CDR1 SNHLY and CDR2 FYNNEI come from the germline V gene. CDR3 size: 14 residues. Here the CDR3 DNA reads TGTGCCAGCAAAACGGGACTAGGCACCTACGAGCAGTACTTC. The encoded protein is CASKTGLGTYEQYF.

The DNA for the CDR3 is TGTGCCAGCAGCTTATCAGCGGGAGGAGAGACCCAGTACTTC. This translates into CASSLSAGGETQYF. The chain combines TRBV7-2 with TRBJ2-5; 9 bases map to TRBD2. Losses at the gene ends were 2 bases for V and 4 bases for J; bases not matched to a gene: 2. The germline V gene encodes CDR1 SGHTA and CDR2 FQGNSA. This CDR3 region has 14 residues.